These T cell receptor beta chains were read from a single sample in a study of OX40 agonist ivuxolimab in advanced cancers. This table comes from immunoSEQ multiplex PCR, and its TCRdb copy is limited to in-frame clones, with some not included. The sample has 80,000 to 90,000 clones, around 84% seen once. Sample: CD4+ or CD8+ T cells sorted from blood, taken in a trial of the OX40 agonist ivuxolimab. The receptor source for this set is an adult with an advanced solid tumor such as melanoma, head and neck, liver or kidney cancer. The CDR3 runs from the conserved cysteine through the conserved F or W. The D gene is left open where the match is weak. For some rows the clone size is stated as once, few or many, or as a class when expanded; others skip it.

V gene	J gene	D gene	clone size	CDR3 DNA	CDR3 protein
TRBV5-4	TRBJ2-1	TRBD2	-	TGTGCCAGCAGCTTGGGTCCCAGCGGGGGGGCTAATGAGCAGTTCTTC	CASSLGPSGGANEQFF
TRBV29-1	TRBJ2-7	TRBD1	-	TGCAGCGCAGCCGGGACAGGGGTATACGAGCAGTACTTC	CSAAGTGVYEQYF
TRBV27	TRBJ1-2	TRBD1	few	TGTGCCAGCAGTAGCTCCGGGACAGGGAAACTCTATGGCTACACCTTC	CASSSSGTGKLYGYTF
TRBV2	TRBJ2-6	TRBD2	-	TGTGCCAGCCACGGGGGGTACTCTGGGGCCAACGTCCTGACTTTC	CASHGGYSGANVLTF
TRBV11-2	TRBJ2-3	TRBD2	-	TGTGCCAGCAGCCCGGGGGGGGGACTCACAGATACGCAGTATTTT	CASSPGGGLTDTQYF
TRBV29-1	TRBJ2-3	TRBD1	few	TGCAGCGTTAGGACAGGCGGCACAGATACGCAGTATTTT	CSVRTGGTDTQYF
TRBV5-1	TRBJ1-1	-	-	-	CASSLDTADMNTEAFFGFTEAFF
TRBV4-3	TRBJ1-4	TRBD1	-	TGCGCCAGCAGCCAAGACCCTCCTCGGACAGGCTTTAATGAAAAACTGTTTTTT	CASSQDPPRTGFNEKLFF
TRBV10-3	TRBJ1-4	TRBD1	-	TGTGCCATCAGTTTTTCTTTGACAGGGGGAAGTGAAAAACTGTTTTTT	CAISFSLTGGSEKLFF
TRBV6-5	TRBJ1-1	-	-	TGTGCCAGCACATGGGACGGTGAAGCTTTCTTT	CASTWDGEAFF
TRBV6-1	TRBJ1-6	-	-	TGTGCCAGCAGCCTCGGGAACATCGATTCACCCCTCCACTTT	CASSLGNIDSPLHF
TRBV19	TRBJ1-4	-	-	TGTGCCAGTAGTATAGGGGGAAATGGGAAACTGTTTTTT	CASSIGGNGKLFF
TRBV4-2	TRBJ1-4	-	few	TGTGCCAGCAGCCCCTACCGTGACGGTGAAAAACTGTTTTTT	CASSPYRDGEKLFF
TRBV7-2	TRBJ1-4	-	-	TGTGCCAGCAGCTCAGTGGGAGGGGAAAAACTGTTTTTT	CASSSVGGEKLFF
TRBV30	TRBJ2-5	-	-	TGTGCCTGGACAGCGCAAGAGACCCAGTACTTC	CAWTAQETQYF
TRBV19	TRBJ2-6	TRBD1	-	TGTGCCAGTAGTATTAATGCGGGGACAGGGGGCGCTGGGGCCAACGTCCTGACTTTC	CASSINAGTGGAGANVLTF
TRBV5-1	TRBJ2-5	TRBD2	-	TGCGCCAGCAGCTTAGAACGGGGGGGCGGCGGGACCCAGTACTTC	CASSLERGGGGTQYF
TRBV19	TRBJ2-1	-	-	TGTGCCAGTAGTATAAGGGTGGAGGACAATGAGCAGTTCTTC	CASSIRVEDNEQFF
TRBV19	TRBJ1-3	-	few	TGTGCCAGTAGTATTGAGGTTGGAAACACCATATATTTT	CASSIEVGNTIYF
TRBV11-2	TRBJ2-4	-	-	TGTGCCAGCAGCCTCGGGACGGGGCAGTGGGGAAACATTCAGTACTTC	CASSLGTGQWGNIQYF
TRBV7-9	TRBJ2-5	TRBD1	-	TGTGCCAGCAGCTTACTTGGACAGGCACAAGAGACCCAGTACTTC	CASSLLGQAQETQYF
TRBV30	TRBJ1-5	-	-	TGTGCCTGGAGTTGGCAGGGACGTCAGCCCCAGCATTTT	CAWSWQGRQPQHF
TRBV18	TRBJ2-3	TRBD1	-	TGTGCCAGCTCACCCACAGGGGCAGATACGCAGTATTTT	CASSPTGADTQYF
TRBV11-2	TRBJ1-1	-	-	TGTGCCAGCAGCCATCAGGATCTCACTGAAGCTTTCTTT	CASSHQDLTEAFF
TRBV6-6	TRBJ1-5	TRBD1	-	TGTGCCAGCAGTTACTATGGTCAGGGGGATGAGCCCCAGCATTTT	CASSYYGQGDEPQHF
TRBV4-2	TRBJ2-5	-	-	TGTGCCAGCAGCCAAGATCGCGGGTCAGAGACCCAGTACTTC	CASSQDRGSETQYF
TRBV6-1	TRBJ2-5	-	-	TGTGCCAGCAAGCAAGGACCTAAAGAGACCCAGTACTTC	CASKQGPKETQYF
TRBV6-1	TRBJ2-1	TRBD1	-	TGTGCCAGCAATAACAGGGGCTCCTACAATGAGCAGTTCTTC	CASNNRGSYNEQFF
TRBV9	TRBJ2-7	TRBD1	-	TGTGCCAGCAGCGTCTGGACAGGGGAGGGCGAGCAGTACTTC	CASSVWTGEGEQYF
TRBV30	TRBJ2-3	TRBD2	few	TGTGCCTGGAGACCGGGGGGGGACACAGATACGCAGTATTTT	CAWRPGGDTDTQYF
TRBV4-1	TRBJ1-2	-	-	TGCGCCAGCAGCTCCAGTCGGGCGAGGGGCTACACCTTC	CASSSSRARGYTF
TRBV28	TRBJ2-7	TRBD2	-	TGTGCCAGCAGTTCCACCAGACTAGCGGGGACCTACGAGCAGTACTTC	CASSSTRLAGTYEQYF